This T cell receptor beta chain was documented in a study of T cell changes during pregnancy in multiple sclerosis. The germline CDR1 and CDR2 sequences are MNHEY and SVGAGI. This CDR3 region has 15 residues. Trimming cost V 2 bases and J 5 bases, with 15 bases left between them. Measured with immunoSEQ multiplex PCR; TCRdb has only the in-frame clones, and not every one. Of 73,000 or so clones in the sample, almost 90% were seen once. This receptor was obtained from a female donor in good health, enrolled as a control in a pregnancy study. Specimen: peripheral blood, collected after pregnancy. V and J are TRBV6-5 and TRBJ2-5; D perhaps matches TRBD2 (5 bases). Here the CDR3 reads CASSYTRTGWETQYF. The CDR3 DNA is TGTGCCAGCAGTTACACACGGACGGGGTGGGAGACCCAGTACTTC.